These T cell receptor beta chains were read from a single sample in a study of blood T cells in healthy people across ages. Via MiXCR, TCRdb re-called the 5' RACE reads, giving one row per CDR3 protein. The data hold over 600,000 distinct CDR3 sequences, with around 43% observed a single time. The sequenced material came from blood. These receptors originate from an older man in good health. Both conserved end residues are part of each CDR3. A D gene is named only where the DNA matches it firmly. The size of a clone is reported for some rows only, either as once, few or many, or as a class for expanded clones.

many	TRBJ2-5	TRBD2	TRBV20-1	TGCAGTGCCCAAAGCGGGCGGGAGATTGAGACCCAGTACTTC	CSAQSGREIETQYF
many	TRBJ2-7	TRBD2	TRBV5-1	TGCGCCAGCAGCTCCCTTACTAGCGGACTTTCCTACGAGCAGTACTTC	CASSSLTSGLSYEQYF
.	TRBJ2-1	TRBD1	TRBV11-2	TGTGCCAGCAGCTTAGACCATGGGACAGGGGCCTACAATGAGCAGTTCTTC	CASSLDHGTGAYNEQFF
many	TRBJ2-7	TRBD1	TRBV11-2	TGTGCCAGCAGCTTAGTGGACAGGGGCGAATACGAGCAGTACTTC	CASSLVDRGEYEQYF
few	TRBJ2-7	.	TRBV7-2	TGTGCCAGCAGCTTTACACGGGTCAGCTCCTACGAGCAGTACTTC	CASSFTRVSSYEQYF
.	TRBJ2-1	.	TRBV29-1	TGCAGCGTTGATGGCGGGAGACAGGGCAATGAGCAGTTCTTC	CSVDGGRQGNEQFF
.	TRBJ2-7	.	TRBV30	TGTGCCTGGACCCAGGGGGGGGTCCTTTACGAGCAGTACTTC	CAWTQGGVLYEQYF
few	TRBJ2-7	.	TRBV4-3	TGCGCCAGCAGCCAAGATAGGGGTGAGAGGTTTTTGGACGAGCAGTACTTC	CASSQDRGERFLDEQYF
few	TRBJ2-3	.	TRBV5-1	TGCGCCAGCAGCTTGGCCGTCGTAGCGTCTAGCACAGATACGCAGTATTTT	CASSLAVVASSTDTQYF
.	TRBJ2-7	TRBD2	TRBV9	TGTGCCAGCAGCGTAGCTCCTGGGACTAGCTACGAGCAGTACTTC	CASSVAPGTSYEQYF
.	TRBJ2-7	.	TRBV20-1	TGCAGTGCTATTCCGGGTCTTGAGCTGCCAAGTTACGAGCAGTACTTC	CSAIPGLELPSYEQYF
.	TRBJ2-6	.	TRBV7-9	TGTACCAGCAGCCCCAGAACCCTGGCCCTGGCCAACGTCCTGACTTTC	CTSSPRTLALANVLTF
.	TRBJ2-3	.	TRBV7-2	TGTGCCAGCAGCCCCCGGTCCGGGCGCACAGATACGCAGTATTTT	CASSPRSGRTDTQYF
.	TRBJ2-1	TRBD1	TRBV10-2	TGCGCCAGCAGCCAAAACAGGGGTGAGCAGTTCTTC	CASSQNRGEQFF